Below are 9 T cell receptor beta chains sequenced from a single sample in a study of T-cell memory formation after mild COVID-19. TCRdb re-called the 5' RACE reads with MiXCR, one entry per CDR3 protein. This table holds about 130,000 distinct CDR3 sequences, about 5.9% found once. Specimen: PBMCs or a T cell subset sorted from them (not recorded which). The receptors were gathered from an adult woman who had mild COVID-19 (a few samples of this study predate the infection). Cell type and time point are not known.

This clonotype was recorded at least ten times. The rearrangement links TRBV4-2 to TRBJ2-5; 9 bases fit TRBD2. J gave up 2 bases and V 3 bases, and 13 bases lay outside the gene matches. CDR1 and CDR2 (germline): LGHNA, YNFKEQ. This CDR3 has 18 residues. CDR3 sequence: CASSQPLSRGGDQETQYF. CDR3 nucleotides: TGTGCCAGCAGCCAGCCGTTATCGCGCGGGGGGGATCAAGAGACCCAGTACTTC.

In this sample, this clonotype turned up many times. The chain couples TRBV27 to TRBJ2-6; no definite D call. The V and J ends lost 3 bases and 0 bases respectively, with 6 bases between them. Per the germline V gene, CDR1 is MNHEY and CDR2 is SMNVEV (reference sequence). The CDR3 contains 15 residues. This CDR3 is CASSFGYSGANVLTF. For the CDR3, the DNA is TGTGCCAGCAGTTTCGGATACTCTGGGGCCAACGTCCTGACTTTC.

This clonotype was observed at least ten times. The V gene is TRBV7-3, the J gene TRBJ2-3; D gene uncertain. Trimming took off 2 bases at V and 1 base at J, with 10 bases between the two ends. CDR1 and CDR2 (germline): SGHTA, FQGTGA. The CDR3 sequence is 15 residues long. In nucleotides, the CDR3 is TGTGCCAGCAGCTTAGGTCCCTCTGGCACAGATACGCAGTATTTT. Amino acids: CASSLGPSGTDTQYF.

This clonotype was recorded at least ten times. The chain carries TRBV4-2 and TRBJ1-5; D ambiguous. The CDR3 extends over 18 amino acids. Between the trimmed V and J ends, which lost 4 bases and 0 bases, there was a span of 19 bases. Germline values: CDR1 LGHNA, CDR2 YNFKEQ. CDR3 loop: CASSPTPGAMDSNQPQHF. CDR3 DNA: TGTGCCAGCAGCCCCACCCCCGGCGCAATGGATAGCAATCAGCCCCAGCATTTT.

CDR3 nucleotide sequence: TGTGCCAGCAGCCAAGAGAGGCTAGCGGGAGACGAGCAGTACTTC. Amino acids: CASSQERLAGDEQYF. This rearrangement joins TRBV3-1 to TRBJ2-7, with TRBD2 matching over 10 bases. The CDR3 covers 15 residues. V lost 0 bases and J lost 5; bases outside the gene matches: 4. The germline gives CDR1 LGHDT, CDR2 YNNKEL (reference sequence).

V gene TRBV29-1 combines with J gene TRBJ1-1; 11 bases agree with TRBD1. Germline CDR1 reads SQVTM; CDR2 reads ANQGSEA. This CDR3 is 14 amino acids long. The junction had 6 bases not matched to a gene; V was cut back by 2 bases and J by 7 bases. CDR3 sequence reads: CSVERTGGFIEAFF. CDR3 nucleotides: TGCAGCGTTGAACGGACAGGGGGCTTCATTGAAGCTTTCTTT.

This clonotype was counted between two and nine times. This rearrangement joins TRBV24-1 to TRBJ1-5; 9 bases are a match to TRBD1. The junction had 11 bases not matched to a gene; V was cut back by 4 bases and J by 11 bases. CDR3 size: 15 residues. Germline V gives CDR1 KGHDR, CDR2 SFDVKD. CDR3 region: CATSESGTGRASQHF. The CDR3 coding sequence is TGTGCCACCAGTGAATCCGGGACAGGGCGGGCGTCCCAGCATTTT.

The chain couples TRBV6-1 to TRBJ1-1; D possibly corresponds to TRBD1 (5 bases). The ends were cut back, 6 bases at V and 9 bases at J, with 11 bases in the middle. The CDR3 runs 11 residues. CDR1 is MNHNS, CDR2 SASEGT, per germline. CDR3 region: CASRQVTQAFF. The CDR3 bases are TGTGCCAGCAGACAGGTGACCCAAGCTTTCTTT.

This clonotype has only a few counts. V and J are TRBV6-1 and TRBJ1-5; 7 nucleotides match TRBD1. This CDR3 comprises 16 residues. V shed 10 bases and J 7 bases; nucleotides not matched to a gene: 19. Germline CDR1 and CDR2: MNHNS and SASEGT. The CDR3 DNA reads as TGTGCCACCAACCTCGAGGTGAGGGGGCCTCGGCAGCCCCAGCATTTT. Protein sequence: CATNLEVRGPRQPQHF.